The 15 T cell receptor beta chains in this list originate from one sample, sequenced in a study of shared clonotypes between healthy human individuals. TCRdb keeps only in-frame clones here, not all; method: immunoSEQ multiplex PCR. Counted here are approximately 2,200,000 clones, just over 90% occurring once; the ten biggest clones make up 1.5% to 2%. In the naive CD8 group, cells lacked CD45RO and were positively selected for CCR7, so terminally differentiated effector memory CD45RA+ cells were left out. Sequenced input: naive CD8+ T cells from PBMCs. These receptors all stem from a man aged 18 to 35 in good health. Some clones in this sample may be carry-over from other donors' samples.

V is TRBV19 and J is TRBJ2-2; tentative D call: TRBD1 (5 bases). Germline V gene data show CDR1 as LNHDA and CDR2 as SQIVND (reference sequence). V was trimmed by 4 bases and J by 1 base, leaving 7 bases between them. The CDR3 extends over 14 amino acids. The CDR3 DNA follows: TGTGCCAGTAGTACCACAGGGAACACCGGGGAGCTGTTTTTT. This translates into CASSTTGNTGELFF.

The V and J genes are TRBV10-3 and TRBJ2-1; D perhaps matches TRBD1 (5 bases). The CDR3 is made up of 15 amino acids. Germline CDR1 and CDR2: ENHRY and SYGVKD. V shed 4 bases and J shed 9 bases, with 19 bases lying between them. DNA of the CDR3: TGTGCCATCAGTGTTGTTCTGGGGCTAGAGGCTGAGCAGTTCTTC. Translating gives CAISVVLGLEAEQFF.

The chain links TRBV10-1 to TRBJ1-1; 8 nucleotides line up with TRBD1. The CDR3 contains 17 residues. The ends lost 6 bases at V and 0 bases at J; junction bases unmatched: 12. Germline V gives CDR1 WNHNN, CDR2 SYGVQD (reference sequence). CDR3 sequence reads: CASRNTRQGSLNTEAFF. For the CDR3, the DNA is TGCGCCAGCAGGAACACCCGACAGGGGTCGTTGAACACTGAAGCTTTCTTT.

Of note for this clone: Additional DNA sequences in this sample encode the identical CDR3. The chain couples TRBV29-1 to TRBJ2-2; TRBD2 matches 9 bases. CDR1 and CDR2 from the germline V gene are SQVTM and ANQGSEA. The length of the CDR3 is 13 residues. V lost 5 bases and J lost 2; bases outside the gene matches: 0. The CDR3 reads CSVLAGNTGELFF. Here the CDR3 DNA reads TGCAGCGTTCTAGCGGGAAACACCGGGGAGCTGTTTTTT.

This rearrangement joins TRBV30 to TRBJ1-4; possibly TRBD1 for D (5 bases). The CDR3 is 18 amino acids. V lost 4 bases to trimming and J lost 1 base, with 22 bases between them. Per the germline V gene, CDR1 is GTSNPN and CDR2 is SVGIG (reference sequence). CDR3 DNA sequence: TGTGCCTGGAAGAACCGGGACCGGGCGGGGGTAACTAATGAAAAACTGTTTTTT. Translated, it gives CAWKNRDRAGVTNEKLFF.

In DNA, the CDR3 is TGTGCCAGCAGTGAATGGGACTCTGGGGCCAACGTCCTGACTTTC. Translated, it gives CASSEWDSGANVLTF. This chain joins TRBV27 and TRBJ2-6; D uncertain. Germline V gives CDR1 MNHEY, CDR2 SMNVEV (reference sequence). Trimming took off 5 bases at V and 0 bases at J, with 8 bases between the two ends. This CDR3 comprises 15 residues.

The chain links TRBV4-2 to TRBJ1-1; D gene ambiguous. The CDR3 is 13 residues long. Germline V gives CDR1 LGHNA, CDR2 YNFKEQ. Trimming pared 2 bases from V and 0 bases from J, leaving 4 bases between. CDR3 sequence (DNA): TGTGCCAGCAGCCAACAGGTGAACACTGAAGCTTTCTTT. This sequence encodes CASSQQVNTEAFF.

V usage is TRBV7-6 and J usage is TRBJ2-7; 10 nucleotides align to TRBD2. The length of the CDR3 is 16 residues. V gave up 3 bases and J gave up 0 bases; unmatched junction bases: 5. Germline V gene sequence: CDR1 SGHVS, CDR2 FNYEAQ. CDR3 coding DNA: TGTGCCAGCAGCTTTAGCGGGAGGCCGCTCTCCTACGAGCAGTACTTC. Protein sequence: CASSFSGRPLSYEQYF.

The chain is built from TRBV28 and TRBJ1-3; D call uncertain. V was shortened by 10 bases and J by 4 bases, with 11 bases between the two germline ends. CDR3 length equals 12 residues. CDR1 is MDHEN and CDR2 is SYDVKM in the germline V gene. The CDR3 loop is CATQIAGNTIYF. DNA of the CDR3: TGTGCCACCCAGATTGCCGGAAACACCATATATTTT. The entire variable domain, with the rest obtained from reference TRBV28 and TRBJ1-3, is as follows: DVKVTQSSRYLVKRTGEKVFLECVQDMDHENMFWYRQDPGLGLRLIYFSYDVKMKEKGDIPEGYSVSREKKERFSLILESASTNQTSMYLCATQIAGNTIYFGEGSWLTVV.

The J gene is TRBJ2-7, the V gene TRBV2; the D is unclear. The V end was cut by 3 bases, the J end by 0 bases, with 18 bases between. CDR1 SNHLY and CDR2 FYNNEI come from the germline V gene. This CDR3 has 17 amino acids. In DNA, the CDR3 is TGTGCCAGCAGTGAGGCTTCCTCCACAATATACTCCTACGAGCAGTACTTC. Residues: CASSEASSTIYSYEQYF.

The V call is TRBV27, the J call TRBJ2-2; D unclear. Germline-derived CDR1 and CDR2 are MNHEY and SMNVEV (reference sequence). This CDR3 contains 14 residues. V dropped 4 bases and J dropped 1 base, with 7 bases sitting between them. This chain's CDR3 is CASSSYLNTGELFF. The CDR3 region has the DNA TGTGCCAGCAGTTCCTACCTGAACACCGGGGAGCTGTTTTTT.

This sequence joins TRBV11-2 and TRBJ1-1, with 8 bases that match TRBD1. V shed 5 bases and J 8 bases; nucleotides not matched to a gene: 10. The CDR3 has 14 residues. CDR1 SGHAT and CDR2 FQNNGV come from the germline V gene. CDR3: CASSTSGQGGEAFF. Written as DNA, the CDR3 is TGTGCCAGCAGCACCAGTGGACAGGGTGGCGAAGCTTTCTTT.

The chain recombines TRBV10-3 with TRBJ2-7; 9 bases map to TRBD2. CDR1 is ENHRY and CDR2 is SYGVKD in the germline V gene. The ends lost 0 bases at V and 2 bases at J; junction bases unmatched: 8. The CDR3 is 17 amino acids. CDR3 nucleotides: TGTGCCATCAGTGAGTCCAGTTTTTCTAGCGGGGCCTACGAGCAGTACTTC. It is translated as CAISESSFSSGAYEQYF.

The table lists this clone with a few counts. This chain links TRBV5-4 with TRBJ1-1, with D possibly matching TRBD1 (5 bases). The CDR3 has 13 amino acids. Looked up from germline, CDR1 is SGHNT and CDR2 is YYREEE (reference sequence). The V end lost 3 bases, the J end lost 5 bases, and 11 bases lay between the germline ends. As DNA, the CDR3 is TGTGCCAGCAGCTCCCCAGGGAGGACTGAAGCTTTCTTT. Its protein product is CASSSPGRTEAFF.

The V call is TRBV9, the J call TRBJ2-5; D may be TRBD1 or TRBD2 (5 bases each). This CDR3 has 15 amino acids. Per the germline V gene, CDR1 is SGDLS and CDR2 is YYNGEE. Trimming shortened V by 0 bases and J by 1 base, and 10 bases separated the two germline ends. In DNA form, the CDR3 reads TGTGCCAGCAGCGTAGGGGACGGGCTCCAAGAGACCCAGTACTTC. This gives the protein CASSVGDGLQETQYF.